This paragraph covers one T cell receptor (beta chain) sequence. The antigen is unknown. These data belong to a study of radiation and T cells in renal cell carcinoma. Overall study findings and caveats: Intratumoral heterogeneity was not captured in these approximately 1 g regions. Dominant CDR3 motifs occupied more repertoire in irradiated than control tumors.

Specified treatment: treatment-naive control, cytoreductive nephrectomy. Treatment-naive patients without radiation supplied the control tumors at nephrectomy. Controls included 4 female and approximately twelve male donors, resected 2011 to 2014. V shed 3 bases and J shed 7 bases, with 10 bases lying between them. Germline lookup yields CDR1 SGHDT and CDR2 YYEEEE. There are 12 residues in the CDR3. Only in-frame clones appear in the TCRdb table, and some are missing; sequencing was by immunoSEQ multiplex PCR. Altogether some 25,000 clones are present, nearly 60% being singletons, with the ten largest covering roughly 22%.

V and J are TRBV5-6 and TRBJ1-2, with a possible D match to TRBD1 (6 bases). This specimen consisted of tumor tissue, obtained from a patient whose treatment was nephrectomy without radiotherapy. The origin of this receptor is a man aged 35 to 55 with renal cell carcinoma. CDR3 amino acids: CASSSGVFGYTF. Written as DNA, the CDR3 is TGTGCCAGCAGCTCAGGGGTTTTTGGCTACACCTTC.